This T cell receptor (beta chain) was documented in a study of shared clonotypes between healthy human individuals. Germline V gives CDR1 MNHNS, CDR2 SASEGT. V was pared by 2 bases and J by 7 bases, with 20 bases between. The CDR3 consists of 17 residues. Comments on this clone: Its target is not known.

Regarding the study as a whole: The represented genetic and exposure-history diversity was limited by the small number of donors. Among the subsets, naive ones generally showed larger estimated richness than memory ones.

CD8 cells classed as naive were CD45RO-negative and positively selected for CCR7, excluding terminally differentiated effector memory CD45RA+ cells. Using immunoSEQ multiplex PCR, the repertoire was profiled, and TCRdb retains in-frame clones only, with some absent. The table includes millions of clones, 85% to 95% detected once. V and J are TRBV6-1 and TRBJ2-2, with D perhaps given as TRBD1 or TRBD2 (5 bases each). The receptor was derived from a man aged 18 to 35 in good health. Sequenced: naive CD8+ T cells sorted from blood. The CDR3 loop reads CASSELWGTASHGELFF. The CDR3 region has the DNA TGTGCCAGCAGTGAATTGTGGGGGACCGCAAGTCACGGGGAGCTGTTTTTT.